The entry below gives a single T cell receptor beta chain sequence along with its context. The antigen is undetermined. This sample's treatment: around 19 received Ad26.COV2.S at low or high dose, single or two shots; several received placebo; per-sample allocation not given. Collection of samples fell on day 63 after the first vaccine or placebo injection. The sample originates from a study of Ad26.COV2.S vaccination and SARS-CoV-2 variants. On the study more broadly: The vaccine Ad26.COV2.S was put into the muscle once, or twice with 56 days between.

Study results and caveats: Breadth, reportedly substantial, characterized the spike-specific CD8+ and CD4+ T cell responses after vaccination. Among vaccine recipients, spike-specific TCR breadth exceeded that of placebo recipients.

The repertoire was sequenced with immunoSEQ multiplex PCR; TCRdb's copy has only in-frame clones and lacks some. The table has about 350,000 clones, about 88% seen once; the top ten hold around 6.6%. The source is a person aged 18-60 years who received the Ad26.COV2.S COVID-19 vaccine or a placebo. The sample here was peripheral blood, taken in a trial of Ad26.COV2.S vaccine versus placebo.

The CDR3: CAWSVGQGGQPQHF. CDR3 DNA sequence: TGTGCCTGGAGTGTCGGACAGGGCGGTCAGCCCCAGCATTTT. The genes are TRBV30 and TRBJ1-5; TRBD1 matches at 8 bases. Trimming cost V 0 bases and J 6 bases; bases outside gene matches: 4. Germline CDR1 is GTSNPN and CDR2 is SVGIG (reference sequence). This CDR3 has 14 amino acids.